These T cell receptor beta chains were read from a single sample in a study of TIL therapy for anti-PD-1-resistant metastatic lung cancer. Method: immunoSEQ multiplex PCR; TCRdb's copy keeps in-frame clones and lacks some. The profile covers about 50,000 clones, with 70% to 90% appearing a single time and approximately 5.1% taken by the ten largest. The sequencing here drew on blood, taken at baseline. All receptors derive from a person aged 25-79 years with non-small cell lung cancer. CDR3s include the opening cysteine and the closing phenylalanine or tryptophan.

cdr3_aa	v_call	j_call
CASSDDRPGANVLTF	TRBV2	TRBJ2-6
CASSFSPDIQLYEQYF	TRBV5-6	TRBJ2-7
CASSLALAAYTDTQYF	TRBV7-2	TRBJ2-3
CASSSTKSSYNEQFF	TRBV28	TRBJ2-1
CASSPRTGRGNNQPQHF	TRBV27	TRBJ1-5
CASSQGRRANTEAFF	TRBV14	TRBJ1-1
CASSRQGFAEKLFF	TRBV19	TRBJ1-4
CASSEGHTGELFF	TRBV6-4	TRBJ2-2
CASSPTPTHSSYNEQFF	TRBV18	TRBJ2-1
CATSDPGTLGDTQYF	TRBV24-1	TRBJ2-3
CASSPGTQNTEAFF	TRBV18	TRBJ1-1
CASSPRTGFPYNEQFF	TRBV7-2	TRBJ2-1
CASTPDGGRYTF	TRBV28	TRBJ1-2
CASSLFSPGHTGELFF	TRBV7-2	TRBJ2-2
CASSPGLAGGPYEQYF	TRBV4-3	TRBJ2-7
CASSPSPGAFYGYTF	TRBV6-5	TRBJ1-2
CASSGTSQETQYF	TRBV9	TRBJ2-5
CASTRDGTFSGANVLTF	TRBV28	TRBJ2-6
CASSAHRSSGNTIYF	TRBV2	TRBJ1-3
CASSEPPGGYGYTF	TRBV6-1	TRBJ1-2
CAWSLRGQNPNTIYF	TRBV30	TRBJ1-3
CASSRQVTGATDTQYF	TRBV28	TRBJ2-3
CASSPSPGGGGYTF	TRBV27	TRBJ1-2
CASSLASGNTGELFF	TRBV7-3	TRBJ2-2
CASSYSTGIYEQYF	TRBV6-2/TRBV6-3	TRBJ2-7
CASSLMYNEQFF	TRBV28	TRBJ2-1